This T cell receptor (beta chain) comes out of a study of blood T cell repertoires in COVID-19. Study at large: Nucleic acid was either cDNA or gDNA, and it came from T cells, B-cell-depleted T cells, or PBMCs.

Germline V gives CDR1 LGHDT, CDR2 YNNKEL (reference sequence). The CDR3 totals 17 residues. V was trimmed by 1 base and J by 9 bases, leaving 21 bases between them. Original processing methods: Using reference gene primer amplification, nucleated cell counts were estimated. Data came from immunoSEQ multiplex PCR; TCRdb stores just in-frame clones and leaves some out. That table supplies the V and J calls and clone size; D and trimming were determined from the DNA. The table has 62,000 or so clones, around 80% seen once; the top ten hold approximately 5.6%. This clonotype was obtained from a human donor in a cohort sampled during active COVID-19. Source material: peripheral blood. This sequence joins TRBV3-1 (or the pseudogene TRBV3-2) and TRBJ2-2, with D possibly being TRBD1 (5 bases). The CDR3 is CASSQVVTGRSHRELFF. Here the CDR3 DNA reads TGTGCCAGCAGCCAAGTCGTCACAGGAAGATCCCACCGGGAGCTGTTTTTT.